This is a list of T cell receptor beta chains from one sample in a study of T cells in tumors after PD-1 blockade. Assay used: immunoSEQ multiplex PCR; TCRdb lists only in-frame clones, some missing. Here the sample spans approximately 60,000 clones, about 74% being singletons. Sequencing used PBMCs, obtained after anti-PD-1 treatment. The receptors come from a human donor with basal cell carcinoma. Both conserved end residues are part of each CDR3. D genes are given only for firm matches.

>NA|TRBJ2-5|TRBV5-1
CASRTGPQETQYF
>TRBD1|TRBJ1-6|TRBV5-1
CASSKDRDSPLHF
>TRBD1|TRBJ1-2|TRBV5-8
CASSFQDRGHYGYTF
>NA|TRBJ2-3|TRBV11-1
CASSSSPTSTDTQYF
>NA|TRBJ2-7|TRBV5-4
CASSLGIDSYEQYF
>TRBD1|TRBJ2-7|TRBV7-9
CASSRLQTGSYEQYF
>TRBD2|TRBJ2-3|TRBV7-2
CASSLGLGTDTQYF
>NA|TRBJ2-2|TRBV5-6
CASTWGGPTSNTGELFF
>NA|TRBJ1-2|TRBV6-5
CASSRHREGLYGYTF
>TRBD2|TRBJ2-7|TRBV5-1
CASSSTPGGYEQYF